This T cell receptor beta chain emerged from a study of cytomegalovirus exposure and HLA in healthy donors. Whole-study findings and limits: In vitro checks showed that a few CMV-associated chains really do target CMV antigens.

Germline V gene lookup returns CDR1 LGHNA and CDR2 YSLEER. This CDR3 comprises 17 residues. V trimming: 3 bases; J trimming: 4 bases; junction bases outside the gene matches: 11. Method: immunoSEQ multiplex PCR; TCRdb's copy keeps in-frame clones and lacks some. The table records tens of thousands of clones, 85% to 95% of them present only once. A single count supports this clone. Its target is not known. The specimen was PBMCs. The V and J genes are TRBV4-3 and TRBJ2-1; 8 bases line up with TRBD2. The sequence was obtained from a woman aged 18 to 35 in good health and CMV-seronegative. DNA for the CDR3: TGCGCCAGCAGCCAGGACCCGACCGCGGGGGGTTACAATGAGCAGTTCTTC. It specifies CASSQDPTAGGYNEQFF.